The source of this T cell receptor beta chain is a study of molecular identifiers for immune sequencing clone quantification. Across the whole study: Across replicate runs, RNA obtained from around 20,000 or 100,000 naive CD8 cells was divided into five, with four undergoing sequencing.

Regarding this clonotype: It may be a read error: a sequence one base away is much more abundant.

The CDR3 covers 13 residues. Using 10%, 30% or 50% RNA, naive CD8 libraries were derived from roughly 18,000 to 920,000 sorted cells. Sorting captured naive CD8 T cells as CD8+CD4-CCR7+CD45RA+. Library preparation followed earlier protocols using designated TCR primers. TCRdb reprocessed the PCR reads via MiXCR and lists one record per CDR3 protein. The sample has hundreds of thousands of distinct CDR3 sequences; approximately 24% are singletons. This chain joins TRBV12-3 or TRBV12-4 and TRBJ2-7, with unresolved D. What was sequenced was naive CD8+ T cells from blood, with Jurkat cell RNA spiked in. Stated subset: FACS-sorted CD8+CD4-CCR7+CD45RA+ naive T cells. The clonotype was recovered from a human donor in good health. Some libraries in this study had Jurkat cell RNA spiked in. Here the CDR3 DNA reads TGTGCCCGCAGTTCTATGGCCGACTACGAGCAGTACTTC. This codes for CARSSMADYEQYF.